One sample yielded the 5 T cell receptor beta chains listed below, sequenced in a study of T cells in Graves' hyperthyroidism and ophthalmopathy. Amplified regions were TCR beta CDR3 sequences from RNA transcripts. TCR CDR3 underwent first-round RT-PCR with the HTBI primer set. TCRdb recomputed calls from the multiplex PCR reads with MiXCR, one row per CDR3 protein. The table has fewer than 600,000 distinct CDR3 sequences, 14% seen once. Sequenced material: blood. The receptors shown here come from a woman between 35 and 50 years old with Graves' hyperthyroidism.

In the case of this clonotype: The conserved phenylalanine or tryptophan normally closing the CDR3 is absent here, so this likely arose from a read error. This chain connects TRBV29-1 to TRBJ2-1; 7 positions agree with TRBD2. This CDR3 is 14 amino acids long. V shed 3 bases, J shed 0 bases, and the junction held 2 bases outside the gene matches. Germline-derived CDR1 and CDR2 are SQVTM and ANQGSEA. CDR3 nucleotides: TGCAGCGTTGATGGCGGGAGCTCCTACAATGAGCAGTTCCTC. Translated: CSVDGGSSYNEQFL.

This clonotype came up many times. The V call is TRBV20-1, the J call TRBJ2-7; 11 bases align to TRBD2. There are 14 residues in the CDR3. Germline V gives CDR1 DFQATT, CDR2 SNEGSKA (reference sequence). V dropped 0 bases and J dropped 6; count of bases not matched to a gene: 4. CDR3 loop: CSARDELAGVEQYF. The CDR3 nucleotides are TGCAGTGCTAGAGATGAACTAGCGGGAGTCGAGCAGTACTTC.

Worth noting for this clonotype: At one boundary the junction diverges from the germline segment, which might be a read error. The chain combines TRBV7-3 with TRBJ2-5, with 7 bases aligning to TRBD2. The CDR3 loop spans 14 amino acids. The germline gives CDR1 SGHTA, CDR2 FQGTGA. CDR3 in amino acids: CASSPQLGGETQYF. The CDR3 region has the DNA TGCGCCAGCAGCCCGCAGCTGGGAGGGGAGACCCAGTACTTC.

This clonotype has at least ten counts. V gene TRBV27 combines with J gene TRBJ2-7; D is perhaps TRBD2 (8 bases). The CDR3 spans 19 residues. Germline V gene data show CDR1 as MNHEY and CDR2 as SMNVEV (reference sequence). V was trimmed by 6 bases and J by 3 bases, leaving 30 bases between them. In nucleotides, the CDR3 is TGTGCCAGCAGCTTAGGGCGGGACAGCTCGAGCGGGAGCGGCTACGAGCAGTACTTC. Its protein product is CASSLGRDSSSGSGYEQYF.

At least ten counts were recorded for this clonotype. The chain employs TRBV20-1 and TRBJ2-7, with 14 positions matching TRBD2. The germline V gene has CDR1 DFQATT and CDR2 SNEGSKA (reference sequence). V was clipped by 3 bases and J by 4 bases; unmatched bases: 11. The CDR3 is made up of 17 amino acids. CDR3 protein: CSASPGLAGDGNYEQYF. The CDR3 bases are TGCAGTGCTAGCCCGGGACTAGCGGGAGACGGCAATTACGAGCAGTACTTC.